The clone carrying this T cell receptor beta chain has ten or more counts. Its antigen is not known. Time point here: sample taken at primary tumor resection. Whole RNA from tumor, nontumor lung or frozen PBMC was sequenced unsorted. MiXCR was run by TCRdb on the 5' RACE reads, yielding one entry per CDR3 protein. Here the sample spans 25,000 to 30,000 distinct CDR3 sequences, around 7.5% being singletons. The CDR3 consists of 15 residues. CDR1 is SGDLS and CDR2 is YYNGEE in the germline V gene. These data come from a study of spatial heterogeneity in lung cancer. Study outcomes and limitations: Counts that tracked tumor mutation counts were those of expanded intratumoral alpha and beta TCRs.

This receptor was taken from a male donor with early-stage non-small cell lung cancer. The sequencing here drew on lung tumor tissue, taken at surgery. The chain has TRBV9 and TRBJ1-6; possibly TRBD1 for D (5 bases). The CDR3 DNA follows: TGTACTGGTACCAGCGGCGGAGGGGACAATTCACCCCTCCACTTT. The encoded protein is CTGTSGGGDNSPLHF.